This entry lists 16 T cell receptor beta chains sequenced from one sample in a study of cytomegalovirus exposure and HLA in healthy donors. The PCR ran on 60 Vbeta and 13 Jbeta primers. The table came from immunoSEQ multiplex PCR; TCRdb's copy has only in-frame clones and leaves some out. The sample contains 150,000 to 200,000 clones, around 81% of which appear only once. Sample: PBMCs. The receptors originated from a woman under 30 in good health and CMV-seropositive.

The chain's CDR3 is CATKISGSAHEQYV. As DNA, the CDR3 is TGTGCCACCAAGATTAGCGGCAGCGCTCACGAGCAGTACGTC. The V gene is TRBV6-5, the J gene TRBJ2-7; a weak D match, TRBD2 (6 bases). Germline V CDR1 and CDR2: MNHEY, SVGAGI. Trimming stripped 10 bases from V and 5 bases from J, with 21 bases between. The CDR3 extends over 14 amino acids.

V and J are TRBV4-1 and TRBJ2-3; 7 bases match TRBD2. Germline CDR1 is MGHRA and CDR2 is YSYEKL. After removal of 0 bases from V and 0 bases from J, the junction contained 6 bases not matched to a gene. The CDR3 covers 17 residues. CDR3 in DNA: TGCGCCAGCAGCCAAGAGTCACGCGGGAGAAGCACAGATACGCAGTATTTT. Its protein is CASSQESRGRSTDTQYF.

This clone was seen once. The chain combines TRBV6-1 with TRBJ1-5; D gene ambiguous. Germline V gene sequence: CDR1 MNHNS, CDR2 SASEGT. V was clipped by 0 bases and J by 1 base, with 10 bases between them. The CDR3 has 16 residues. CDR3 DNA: TGTGCCAGCAGTGAAGCGAGGCAGACGAGCAATCAGCCCCAGCATTTT. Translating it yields CASSEARQTSNQPQHF.

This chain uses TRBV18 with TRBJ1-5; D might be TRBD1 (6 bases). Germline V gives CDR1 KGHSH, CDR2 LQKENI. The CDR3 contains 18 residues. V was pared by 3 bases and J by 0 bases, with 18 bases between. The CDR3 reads CASSPAGQINYSNQPQHF. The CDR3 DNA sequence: TGTGCCAGCTCACCCGCAGGACAGATAAACTATAGCAATCAGCCCCAGCATTTT.

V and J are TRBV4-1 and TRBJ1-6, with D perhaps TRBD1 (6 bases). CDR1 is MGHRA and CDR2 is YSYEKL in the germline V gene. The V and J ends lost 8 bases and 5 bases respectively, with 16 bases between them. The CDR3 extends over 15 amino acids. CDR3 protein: CASGQTGQDNSPLHF. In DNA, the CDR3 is TGCGCCAGCGGTCAAACAGGGCAAGATAATTCACCCCTCCACTTT.

CDR3 residues: CASSLPKGGDTEAFF. The DNA of the CDR3 is TGCGCCAGCAGCTTGCCTAAGGGAGGGGACACTGAAGCTTTCTTT. The chain links TRBV5-1 to TRBJ1-1, with D perhaps TRBD1 (5 bases). V lost 1 base and J 3 bases, leaving 13 bases between the germline ends. Looked up from germline, CDR1 is SGHRS and CDR2 is YFSETQ. The CDR3 runs to 15 residues.

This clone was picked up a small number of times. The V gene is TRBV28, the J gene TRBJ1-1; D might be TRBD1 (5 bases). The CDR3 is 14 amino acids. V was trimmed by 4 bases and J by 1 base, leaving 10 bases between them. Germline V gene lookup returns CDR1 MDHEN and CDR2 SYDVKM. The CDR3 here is CASSSGRGNTEAFF. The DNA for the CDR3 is TGTGCCAGCAGTTCCGGAAGGGGGAACACTGAAGCTTTCTTT.

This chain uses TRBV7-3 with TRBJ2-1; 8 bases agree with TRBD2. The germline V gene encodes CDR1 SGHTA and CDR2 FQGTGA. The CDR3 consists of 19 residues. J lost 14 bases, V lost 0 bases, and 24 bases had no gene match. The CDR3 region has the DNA TGTGCCAGCAGCTTAACGGCGTCATCAGCGGGGGCAACTCGCGGCGGGAAGTTCTTC. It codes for CASSLTASSAGATRGGKFF.

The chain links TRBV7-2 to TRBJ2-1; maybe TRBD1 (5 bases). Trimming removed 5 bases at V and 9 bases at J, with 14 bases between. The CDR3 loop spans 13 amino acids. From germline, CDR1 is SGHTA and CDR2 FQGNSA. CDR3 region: CASSVDSFGEQFF. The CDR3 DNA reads TGTGCCAGCAGCGTAGACAGTTTCGGTGAGCAGTTCTTC.

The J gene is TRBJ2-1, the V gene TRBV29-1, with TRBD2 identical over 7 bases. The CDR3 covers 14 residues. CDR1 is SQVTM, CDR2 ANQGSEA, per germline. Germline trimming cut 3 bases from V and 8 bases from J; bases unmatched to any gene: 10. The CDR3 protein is CSVDSGGVRDEQFF. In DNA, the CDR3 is TGCAGCGTTGATTCTGGGGGGGTTCGGGATGAGCAGTTCTTC.

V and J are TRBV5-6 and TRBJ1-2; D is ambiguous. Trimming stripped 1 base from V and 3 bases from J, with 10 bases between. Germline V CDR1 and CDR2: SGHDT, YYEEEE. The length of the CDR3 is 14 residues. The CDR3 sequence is CASSLPGVDYGYTF. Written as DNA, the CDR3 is TGTGCCAGCAGCTTGCCCGGGGTCGACTATGGCTACACCTTC.

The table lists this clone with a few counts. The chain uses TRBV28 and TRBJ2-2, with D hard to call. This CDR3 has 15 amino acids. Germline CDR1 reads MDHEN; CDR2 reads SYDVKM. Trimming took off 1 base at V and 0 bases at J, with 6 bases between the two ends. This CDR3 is CASSLYPANTGELFF. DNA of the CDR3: TGTGCCAGCAGTTTATATCCTGCGAACACCGGGGAGCTGTTTTTT. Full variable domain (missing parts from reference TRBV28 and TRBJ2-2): DVKVTQSSRYLVKRTGEKVFLECVQDMDHENMFWYRQDPGLGLRLIYFSYDVKMKEKGDIPEGYSVSREKKERFSLILESASTNQTSMYLCASSLYPANTGELFFGEGSRLTVL.

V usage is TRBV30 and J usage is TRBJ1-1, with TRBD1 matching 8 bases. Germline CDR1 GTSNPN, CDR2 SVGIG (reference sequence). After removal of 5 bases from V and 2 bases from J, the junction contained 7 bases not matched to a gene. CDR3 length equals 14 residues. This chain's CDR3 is CAWARTGFNTEAFF. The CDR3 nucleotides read TGTGCCTGGGCGAGGACAGGGTTCAACACTGAAGCTTTCTTT.

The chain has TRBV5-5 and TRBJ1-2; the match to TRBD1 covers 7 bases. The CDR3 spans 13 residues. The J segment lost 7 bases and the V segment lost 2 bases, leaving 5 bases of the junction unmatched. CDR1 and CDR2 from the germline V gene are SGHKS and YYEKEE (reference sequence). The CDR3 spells CASSFDREAGYTF. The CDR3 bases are TGTGCCAGCAGCTTTGACAGGGAAGCTGGCTACACCTTC.

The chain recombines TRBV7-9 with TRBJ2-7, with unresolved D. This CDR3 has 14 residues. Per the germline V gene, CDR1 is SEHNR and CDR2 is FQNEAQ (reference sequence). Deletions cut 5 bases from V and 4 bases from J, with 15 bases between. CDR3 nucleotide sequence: TGTGCCAGCAGCCCACGTTACAGCTATTACGAGCAGTACTTC. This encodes CASSPRYSYYEQYF. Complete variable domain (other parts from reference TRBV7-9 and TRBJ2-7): DTGVSQNPRHKITKRGQNVTFRCDPISEHNRLYWYRQTLGQGPEFLTYFQNEAQLEKSRLLSDRFSAERPKGSFSTLEIQRTEQGDSAMYLCASSPRYSYYEQYFGPGTRLTVT.

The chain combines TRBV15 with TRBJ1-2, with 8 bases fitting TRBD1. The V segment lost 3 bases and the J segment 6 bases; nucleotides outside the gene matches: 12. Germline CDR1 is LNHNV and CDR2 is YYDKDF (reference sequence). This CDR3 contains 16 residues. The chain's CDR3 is CATSSNDRGLYHGYTF. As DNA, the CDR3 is TGTGCCACCAGCAGTAATGACAGGGGTCTATATCATGGCTACACCTTC.